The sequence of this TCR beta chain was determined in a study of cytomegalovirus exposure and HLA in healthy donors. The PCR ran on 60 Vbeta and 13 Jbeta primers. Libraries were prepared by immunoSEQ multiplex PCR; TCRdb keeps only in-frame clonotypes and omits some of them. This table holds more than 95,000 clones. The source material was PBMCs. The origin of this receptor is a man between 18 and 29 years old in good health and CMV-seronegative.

The CDR3 sequence: CASSERRTAKTLTGELFF. CDR3 sequence (DNA): TGTGCCAGCAGCGAACGTCGGACAGCAAAGACTTTAACCGGGGAGCTGTTTTTT. This chain connects TRBV6-1 to TRBJ2-2; TRBD1 is a possible D gene (6 bases). Germline V lookup: CDR1 MNHNS, CDR2 SASEGT. The CDR3 has 18 residues. Trimming cost V 6 bases and J 5 bases, with 25 bases left between them.